The next 20 T cell receptor beta chains were all read from a single sample in a study of cytomegalovirus exposure and HLA in healthy donors. Researchers ran the PCR with 60 Vbeta and 13 Jbeta primers. Clones were sequenced by immunoSEQ multiplex PCR, and TCRdb holds only the in-frame ones, with some missing. Here the sample table reports roughly 100,000 clones. The sequencing input was PBMCs. The source is a man aged 50 to 59 in good health and CMV-seronegative.

This chain joins TRBV6-6 and TRBJ2-2; TRBD2 matches 10 bases. Trimming took 5 bases from V and 4 from J; bases not matched to a gene: 7. The CDR3 is 16 amino acids. The germline gives CDR1 MNHNY, CDR2 SVGAGI (reference sequence). The CDR3 loop is CASSPPSGSGTGELFF. DNA for the CDR3: TGTGCCAGCAGTCCCCCTAGCGGGAGCGGCACCGGGGAGCTGTTTTTT.

The genes are TRBV4-3 and TRBJ1-1; D is unclear. The CDR3 is 14 residues long. V lost 0 bases to trimming and J lost 4 bases, with 9 bases between them. CDR1 is LGHNA and CDR2 is YSLEER in the germline V gene. The CDR3 sequence: CASSQETAGTEAFF. DNA for the CDR3: TGCGCCAGCAGCCAAGAAACCGCGGGCACTGAAGCTTTCTTT.

The V and J genes are TRBV7-9 and TRBJ1-2, with D unclear. Trimming took 1 base from V and 4 from J, leaving 13 bases between them. Looked up from germline, CDR1 is SEHNR and CDR2 is FQNEAQ (reference sequence). The CDR3 spans 15 residues. CDR3 in DNA: TGTGCCAGCAGCTTAGAGGCAGGTTTGACCTATGGCTACACCTTC. It translates to CASSLEAGLTYGYTF.

V gene TRBV4-1 combines with J gene TRBJ2-1; weak D call: TRBD2 (6 bases). This CDR3 is 13 amino acids long. Trimming removed 1 base from V and 9 bases from J, with 10 bases in between. Germline values: CDR1 MGHRA, CDR2 YSYEKL. The CDR3, as DNA: TGCGCCAGCAGCCAAGTGGCGGGGAGTGAGCAGTTCTTC. It codes for CASSQVAGSEQFF.

This sequence joins TRBV6-5 and TRBJ2-7; 8 bases are shared with TRBD1. The CDR3 totals 12 residues. Germline CDR1 and CDR2: MNHEY and SVGAGI. After removal of 6 bases from V and 5 bases from J, the junction contained 3 bases not matched to a gene. CDR3 nucleotide sequence: TGTGCCAGCAGCCACAGGGGGAACGAGCAGTACTTC. It specifies CASSHRGNEQYF.

The rearrangement links TRBV4-3 to TRBJ1-2; 9 bases align to TRBD1. In germline, CDR1 is LGHNA, CDR2 YSLEER. With 3 bases clipped from V and 3 bases from J, the junction kept 5 bases outside the gene matches. The CDR3 contains 15 residues. The CDR3 reads CASSQSWTGDYGYTF. The CDR3 nucleotides read TGCGCCAGCAGCCAGTCCTGGACAGGGGACTATGGCTACACCTTC.

This chain uses TRBV7-8 with TRBJ2-7; D is possibly TRBD2 (7 bases). The germline V and J ends were trimmed by 6 bases and 3 bases, with 15 bases remaining between them. This CDR3 region has 14 residues. In germline, CDR1 is SGHVS, CDR2 FQNEAQ. CDR3 sequence: CASSGGGDLYEQYF. The CDR3 nucleotides read TGTGCCAGCAGTGGAGGGGGGGATCTCTACGAGCAGTACTTC.

The V call is TRBV7-9, the J call TRBJ1-5; tentatively, D is TRBD1 (6 bases). Germline V CDR1 and CDR2: SEHNR, FQNEAQ (reference sequence). With 6 bases removed from V and 4 bases from J, the gap between germline ends came to 7 bases. The CDR3 has 12 residues. For the CDR3, the DNA is TGTGCCAGCAGTAGGGGGAATCAGCCCCAGCATTTT. Residues: CASSRGNQPQHF.

The chain couples TRBV30 to TRBJ1-5; D unresolved. CDR1 and CDR2 (germline): GTSNPN, SVGIG (reference sequence). The CDR3 runs 13 residues. Trimming cost V 2 bases and J 3 bases, with 8 bases left between them. The CDR3 loop is CAWSRGDNQPQHF. The CDR3 nucleotides are TGTGCCTGGAGTAGAGGAGACAATCAGCCCCAGCATTTT.

The rearrangement links TRBV4-2 to TRBJ1-1; 10 bases fit TRBD1. V lost 1 base to trimming and J lost 5 bases; unmatched junction nucleotides: 4. Germline lookup yields CDR1 LGHNA and CDR2 YNFKEQ. There are 15 residues in the CDR3. CDR3 loop: CASSQGPGQGTEAFF. The CDR3 DNA follows: TGTGCCAGCAGCCAAGGTCCGGGACAGGGGACTGAAGCTTTCTTT.

The chain couples TRBV6-1 to TRBJ2-1; 7 positions agree with TRBD1. Per germline, CDR1 MNHNS and CDR2 SASEGT. Trimming removed 7 bases from V and 4 bases from J; junction bases left unmatched: 4. The CDR3 consists of 13 residues. The CDR3 protein is CASNWGQYNEQFF. For the CDR3, the DNA is TGTGCCAGCAACTGGGGACAGTACAATGAGCAGTTCTTC.

The rearrangement joins TRBV5-1 to TRBJ1-5, with 9 bases fitting TRBD1. V lost 4 bases and J lost 0; bases outside the gene matches: 11. The CDR3 sequence is 18 residues long. Looked up from germline, CDR1 is SGHRS and CDR2 is YFSETQ. CDR3 sequence: CASSPWGGQGNSNQPQHF. DNA for the CDR3: TGCGCCAGCAGCCCTTGGGGTGGACAGGGGAATAGCAATCAGCCCCAGCATTTT.

The J gene is TRBJ2-7, the V gene TRBV10-3; 12 bases map to TRBD1. The CDR3 runs to 15 residues. Germline trimming cut 1 base from V and 6 bases from J; bases unmatched to any gene: 4. CDR1 is ENHRY, CDR2 SYGVKD, per germline. The CDR3 bases are TGTGCCATCAGTGAGTGGGGACAGGGGGCTTCCGAGCAGTACTTC. This gives the protein CAISEWGQGASEQYF.

This chain connects TRBV27 to TRBJ1-2; D may be TRBD1 (6 bases). CDR3 length equals 14 residues. V dropped 5 bases and J dropped 0 bases, with 10 bases sitting between them. CDR1 and CDR2 (germline): MNHEY, SMNVEV (reference sequence). The CDR3: CASSRDKSNYGYTF. The CDR3 nucleotides are TGTGCCAGCAGTAGGGACAAATCTAACTATGGCTACACCTTC.

The chain joins TRBV13 to TRBJ2-7, with TRBD1 matching 8 bases. This CDR3 spans 13 amino acids. The V and J ends lost 5 bases and 3 bases, in that order; junction bases with no gene match: 3. Germline CDR1 PRHDT, CDR2 FYEKMQ (reference sequence). CDR3 bases: TGTGCCAGCAGCACAGGGGGAAACTACGAGCAGTACTTC. Translation: CASSTGGNYEQYF.

The chain couples TRBV7-2 to TRBJ2-3; no reliable D call. The V gene's germline CDR1 is SGHTA and CDR2 FQGNSA. Trimming left V 1 base short and J 2 bases short, with 13 bases between. The CDR3 runs to 16 residues. CDR3 residues: CASSLGRGWLTDTQYF. The CDR3 DNA sequence: TGTGCCAGCAGCTTAGGGCGAGGCTGGCTCACAGATACGCAGTATTTT.

The chain is built from TRBV4-1 and TRBJ2-1, with 9 bases that match TRBD2. The CDR3 covers 18 residues. V lost 1 base and J lost 2; bases outside the gene matches: 9. Germline V lookup: CDR1 MGHRA, CDR2 YSYEKL. In nucleotides, the CDR3 is TGCGCCAGCAGCCAAGTTCTCCTAGCGGGACCTGCCTACAATGAGCAGTTCTTC. It encodes CASSQVLLAGPAYNEQFF.

The chain recombines TRBV13 with TRBJ2-7, with 8 bases fitting TRBD1. Trimming at V came to 5 bases and at J to 2 bases, leaving 11 bases not matched to a gene. Germline loops: CDR1 PRHDT, CDR2 FYEKMQ (reference sequence). This CDR3 contains 16 residues. In DNA, the CDR3 is TGTGCCAGCAGCCCCGCCAGACAGGGGCCTGCCTACGAGCAGTACTTC. It codes for CASSPARQGPAYEQYF.

V and J are TRBV29-1 and TRBJ2-6; maybe TRBD2 (6 bases). This CDR3 is 17 amino acids long. In germline, CDR1 is SQVTM, CDR2 ANQGSEA. Deletions cut 2 bases from V and 1 base from J, with 15 bases between. The CDR3 DNA sequence: TGCAGCGTTGAAATTTCAGGGAGGTCATCTGGGGCCAACGTCCTGACTTTC. Translated, it gives CSVEISGRSSGANVLTF. The whole variable domain, remainder taken from reference TRBV29-1 and TRBJ2-6, is SAVISQKPSRDICQRGTSLTIQCQVDSQVTMMFWYRQQPGQSLTLIATANQGSEATYESGFVIDKFPISRPNLTFSTLTVSNMSPEDSSIYLCSVEISGRSSGANVLTFGAGSRLTVL.

The chain combines TRBV29-1 with TRBJ1-1; 11 nucleotides agree with TRBD1. The CDR3 contains 15 residues. Germline CDR1 and CDR2: SQVTM and ANQGSEA. The V gene end was trimmed by 6 bases and the J gene end by 3 bases; junction bases not matched to a gene: 9. The CDR3 reads CSVQDRGLRDTEAFF. CDR3 nucleotide sequence: TGCAGCGTCCAGGACAGGGGGCTTCGGGACACTGAAGCTTTCTTT.